This section outlines one T cell receptor beta chain sequence together with its context. Its cognate antigen is unknown. This CDR3 comprises 14 residues. Germline-derived CDR1 and CDR2 are SNHLY and FYNNEI. V lost 8 bases and J 8 bases, leaving 21 bases between the germline ends. This sample was included in a study of T cell responses to AZD1222 COVID-19 vaccine. Notes on the study in general: Clonal diversity may have been underestimated in mostly white British donors. The peak T cell response came first, and repertoires were sampled only after it.

Data came from immunoSEQ multiplex PCR; TCRdb stores just in-frame clones and leaves some out. The repertoire holds some 110,000 clones, with roughly 93% as singletons. The specimen was peripheral blood, collected 28 days after the second AZD1222 dose. This chain links TRBV2 with TRBJ1-2; D is perhaps TRBD1 (6 bases). The receptor was isolated from an adult who received the AZD1222 COVID-19 vaccine. CDR3 region: CASRTAGGYGGYTF. CDR3 bases: TGTGCCAGCCGGACAGCGGGCGGTTATGGAGGCTACACCTTC.